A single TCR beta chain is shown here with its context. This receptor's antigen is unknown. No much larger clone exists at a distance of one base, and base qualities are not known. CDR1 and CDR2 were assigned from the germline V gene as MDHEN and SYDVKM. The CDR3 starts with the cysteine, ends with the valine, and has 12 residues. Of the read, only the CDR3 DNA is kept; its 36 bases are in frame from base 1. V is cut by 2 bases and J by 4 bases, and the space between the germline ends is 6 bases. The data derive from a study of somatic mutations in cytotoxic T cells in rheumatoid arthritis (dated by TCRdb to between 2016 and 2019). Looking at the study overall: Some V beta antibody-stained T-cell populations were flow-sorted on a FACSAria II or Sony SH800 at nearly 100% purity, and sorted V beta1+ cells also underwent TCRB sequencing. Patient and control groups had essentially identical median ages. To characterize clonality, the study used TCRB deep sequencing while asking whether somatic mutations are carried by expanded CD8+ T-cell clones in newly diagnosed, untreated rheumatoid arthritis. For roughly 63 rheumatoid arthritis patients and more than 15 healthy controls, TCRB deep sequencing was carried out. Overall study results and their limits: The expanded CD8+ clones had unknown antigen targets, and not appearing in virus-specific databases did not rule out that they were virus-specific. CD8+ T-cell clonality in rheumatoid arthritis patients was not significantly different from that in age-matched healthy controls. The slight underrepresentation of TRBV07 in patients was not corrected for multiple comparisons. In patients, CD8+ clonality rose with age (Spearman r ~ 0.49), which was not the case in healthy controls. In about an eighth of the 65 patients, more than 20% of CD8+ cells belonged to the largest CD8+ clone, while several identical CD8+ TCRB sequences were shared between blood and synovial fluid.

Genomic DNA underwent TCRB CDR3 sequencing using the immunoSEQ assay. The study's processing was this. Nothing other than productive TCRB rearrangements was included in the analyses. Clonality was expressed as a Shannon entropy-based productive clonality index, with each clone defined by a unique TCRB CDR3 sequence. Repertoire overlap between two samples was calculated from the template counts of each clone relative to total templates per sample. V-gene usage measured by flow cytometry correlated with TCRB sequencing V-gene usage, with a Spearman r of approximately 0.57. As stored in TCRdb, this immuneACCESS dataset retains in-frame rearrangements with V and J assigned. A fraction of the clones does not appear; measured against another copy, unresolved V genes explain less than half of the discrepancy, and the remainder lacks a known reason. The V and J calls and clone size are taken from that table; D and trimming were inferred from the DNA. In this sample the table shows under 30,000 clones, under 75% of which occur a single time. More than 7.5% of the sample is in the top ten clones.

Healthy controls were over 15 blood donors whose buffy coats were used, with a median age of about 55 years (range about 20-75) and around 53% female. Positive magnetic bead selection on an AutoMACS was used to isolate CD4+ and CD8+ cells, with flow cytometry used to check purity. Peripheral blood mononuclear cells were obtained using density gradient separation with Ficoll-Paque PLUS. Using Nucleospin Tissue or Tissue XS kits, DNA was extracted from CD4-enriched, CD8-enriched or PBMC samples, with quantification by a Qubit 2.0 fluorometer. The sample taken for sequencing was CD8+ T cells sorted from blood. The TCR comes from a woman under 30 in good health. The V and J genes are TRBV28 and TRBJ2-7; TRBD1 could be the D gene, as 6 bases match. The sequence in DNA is TGTGCCAGCAGTTTAGGGACATACGAGCAGTACGTC. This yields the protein CASSLGTYEQYV.